This T cell receptor beta chain emerged from a study of blood T cell repertoires in COVID-19. Study summary: Samples representing acute and convalescent COVID-19 were sourced from the United States, Italy and Spain.

The germline CDR1 and CDR2 sequences are MNHEY and SMNVEV (reference sequence). V lost 5 bases to trimming and J lost 2 bases, with 3 bases between them. The CDR3 runs 12 residues. In the source study's methods: Amplification with reference gene primers provided the estimates of nucleated cell counts. Assay: immunoSEQ multiplex PCR; the TCRdb copy retains only in-frame clones and omits some. D and trimming were read from the DNA, whereas the V and J calls and clone size are those reported in that table. In the table there are some 140,000 clones, around three quarters of which are singletons. This chain links TRBV27 with TRBJ2-2, with D unresolved. The sequencing sample was made of peripheral blood. This receptor was obtained from a man at least 80 years old with acute or convalescent COVID-19. The CDR3 spells CASSTNTGELFF. CDR3 nucleotide sequence: TGTGCCAGCAGTACAAACACCGGGGAGCTGTTTTTT.